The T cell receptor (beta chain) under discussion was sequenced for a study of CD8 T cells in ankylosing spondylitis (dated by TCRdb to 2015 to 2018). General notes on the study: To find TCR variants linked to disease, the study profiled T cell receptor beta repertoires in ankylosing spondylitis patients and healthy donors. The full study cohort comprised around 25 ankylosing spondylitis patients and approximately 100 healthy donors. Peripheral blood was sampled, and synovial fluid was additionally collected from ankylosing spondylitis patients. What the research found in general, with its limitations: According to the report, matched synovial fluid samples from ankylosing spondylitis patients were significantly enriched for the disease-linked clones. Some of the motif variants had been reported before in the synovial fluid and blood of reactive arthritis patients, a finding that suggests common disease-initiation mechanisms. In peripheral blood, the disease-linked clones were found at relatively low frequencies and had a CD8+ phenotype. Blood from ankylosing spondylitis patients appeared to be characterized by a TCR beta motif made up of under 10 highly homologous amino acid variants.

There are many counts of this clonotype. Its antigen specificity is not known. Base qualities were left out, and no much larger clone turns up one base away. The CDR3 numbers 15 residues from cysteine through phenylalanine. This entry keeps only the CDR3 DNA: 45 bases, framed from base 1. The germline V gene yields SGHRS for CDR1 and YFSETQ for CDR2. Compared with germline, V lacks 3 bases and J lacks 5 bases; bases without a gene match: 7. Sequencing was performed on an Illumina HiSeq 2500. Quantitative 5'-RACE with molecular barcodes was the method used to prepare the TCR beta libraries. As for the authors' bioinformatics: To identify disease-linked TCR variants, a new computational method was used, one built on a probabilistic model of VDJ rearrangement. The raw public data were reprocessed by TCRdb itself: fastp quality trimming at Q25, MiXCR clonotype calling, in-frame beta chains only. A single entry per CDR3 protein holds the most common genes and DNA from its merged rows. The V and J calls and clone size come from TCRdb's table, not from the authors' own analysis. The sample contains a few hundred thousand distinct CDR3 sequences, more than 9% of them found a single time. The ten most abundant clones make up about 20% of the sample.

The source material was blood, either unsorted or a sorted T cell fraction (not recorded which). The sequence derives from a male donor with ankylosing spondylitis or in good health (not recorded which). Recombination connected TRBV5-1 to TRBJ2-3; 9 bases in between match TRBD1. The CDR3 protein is CASSSMGQGIDTQYF. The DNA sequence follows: TGCGCCAGCAGCTCAATGGGACAGGGTATAGATACGCAGTATTTT.